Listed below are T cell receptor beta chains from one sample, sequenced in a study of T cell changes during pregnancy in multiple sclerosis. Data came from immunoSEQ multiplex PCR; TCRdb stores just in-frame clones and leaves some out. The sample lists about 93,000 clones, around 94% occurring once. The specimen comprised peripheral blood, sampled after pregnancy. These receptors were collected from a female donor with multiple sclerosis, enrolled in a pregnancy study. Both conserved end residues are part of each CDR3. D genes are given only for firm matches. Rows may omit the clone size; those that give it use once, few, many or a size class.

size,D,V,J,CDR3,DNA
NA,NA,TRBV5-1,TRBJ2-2,CASRPRENTGELFF,TGCGCCAGCAGACCCCGGGAGAACACCGGGGAGCTGTTTTTT
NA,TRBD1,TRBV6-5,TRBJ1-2,CASSTGTGLYGYTF,TGTGCCAGCAGTACCGGGACAGGGCTCTATGGCTACACCTTC
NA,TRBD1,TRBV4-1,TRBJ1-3,CASSQDSQGVSGNTIYF,TGCGCCAGCAGCCAAGATAGTCAGGGGGTCAGTGGAAACACCATATATTTT
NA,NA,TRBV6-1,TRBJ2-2,CASRILEMVAGELFF,TGTGCCAGCAGGATACTAGAGATGGTCGCCGGGGAGCTGTTTTTT
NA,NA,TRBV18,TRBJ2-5,CASSSGQETQYF,TGTGCCAGCTCCTCGGGGCAAGAGACCCAGTACTTC
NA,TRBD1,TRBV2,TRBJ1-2,CASTSGGSLYGYTF,TGTGCCAGCACCTCAGGGGGATCCCTCTATGGCTACACCTTC
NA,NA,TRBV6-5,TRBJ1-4,CASAQGTTNEKLFF,TGTGCCAGCGCCCAGGGAACAACTAATGAAAAACTGTTTTTT
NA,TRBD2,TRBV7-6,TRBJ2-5,CASSPRKAGGQETQYF,TGTGCCAGCAGCCCCCGTAAGGCGGGAGGCCAAGAGACCCAGTACTTC
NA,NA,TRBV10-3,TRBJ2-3,CAISGSPGIGDTQYF,TGTGCCATCAGTGGTAGTCCGGGGATAGGAGATACGCAGTATTTT
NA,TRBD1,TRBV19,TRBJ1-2,CASSMGQGSYGYTF,TGTGCCAGTAGTATGGGACAGGGGAGCTATGGCTACACCTTC
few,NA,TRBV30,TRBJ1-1,CAWSLGTHNTEAFF,TGTGCCTGGAGTTTGGGGACACACAACACTGAAGCTTTCTTT
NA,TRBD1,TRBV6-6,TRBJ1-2,CASSLGQGDGYTF,TGTGCCAGCAGTTTAGGACAGGGGGATGGCTACACCTTC
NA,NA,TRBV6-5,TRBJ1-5,CASSYKGYQPQHF,TGTGCCAGCAGTTACAAGGGGTATCAGCCCCAGCATTTT
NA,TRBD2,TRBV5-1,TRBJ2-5,CASSSGLAEETQYF,TGCGCCAGCAGCTCGGGGCTAGCGGAAGAGACCCAGTACTTC
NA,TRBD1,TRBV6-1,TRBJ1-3,CASSGRGTGRRNTIYF,TGTGCCAGCAGTGGCAGAGGGACAGGTCGCCGGAACACCATATATTTT
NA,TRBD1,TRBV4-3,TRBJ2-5,CASSQVRQGAGETQYF,TGCGCCAGCAGCCAAGTCCGACAGGGGGCCGGAGAGACCCAGTACTTC
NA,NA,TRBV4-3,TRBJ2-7,CASSYTGQPIYEQYF,TGCGCCAGCAGTTACACTGGACAGCCGATATACGAGCAGTACTTC
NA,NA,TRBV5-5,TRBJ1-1,CASSLSLLNTEAFF,TGTGCCAGCAGCTTGTCACTGTTGAACACTGAAGCTTTCTTT
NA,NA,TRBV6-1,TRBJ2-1,CASSASTANNEQFF,TGTGCCAGCAGTGCTTCGACAGCAAACAATGAGCAGTTCTTC
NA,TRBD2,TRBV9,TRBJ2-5,CASSASQRGEKTQYF,TGTGCCAGCAGCGCATCTCAGCGGGGGGAGAAGACCCAGTACTTC
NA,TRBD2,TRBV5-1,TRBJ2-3,CASSLERDTDTQYF,TGCGCCAGCAGCTTGGAGCGGGACACAGATACGCAGTATTTT
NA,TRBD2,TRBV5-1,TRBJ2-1,CASRAGGKADNEQFF,TGCGCCAGCAGAGCCGGGGGGAAGGCCGACAATGAGCAGTTCTTC
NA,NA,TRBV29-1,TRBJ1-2,CSVDEGGDGYTF,TGCAGCGTCGACGAGGGAGGCGATGGCTACACCTTC
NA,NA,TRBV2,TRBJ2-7,CASSGTAGEQYF,TGTGCCAGCTCGGGAACCGCGGGGGAGCAGTACTTC
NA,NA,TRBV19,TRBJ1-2,CASTHQVGYTGLGYGYTF,TGTGCCAGTACCCATCAAGTGGGCTATACAGGGTTGGGCTATGGCTACACCTTC
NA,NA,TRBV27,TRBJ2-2,CASSLSRNTGELFF,TGTGCCAGCAGTTTATCCAGGAACACCGGGGAGCTGTTTTTT
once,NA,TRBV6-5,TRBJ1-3,CASRAGGNTIYF,TGTGCCAGCAGGGCAGGCGGAAACACCATATATTTT
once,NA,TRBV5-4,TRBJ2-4,CASSLDQGPRNIQYF,TGTGCCAGCAGCTTGGATCAGGGGCCGAGAAACATTCAGTACTTC
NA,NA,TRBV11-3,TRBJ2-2,CASSLTGTGELFF,TGTGCCAGCAGCCTTACAGGGACCGGGGAGCTGTTTTTT
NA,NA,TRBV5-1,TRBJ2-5,CASSFPIEGVQETQYF,TGCGCCAGCAGCTTCCCGATCGAGGGGGTCCAAGAGACCCAGTACTTC